This T cell receptor (beta chain) was sequenced during a study of CD8 T cells in ankylosing spondylitis. Making the TCR beta libraries involved quantitative 5'-RACE with molecular barcodes. MiXCR, applied by TCRdb to the 5' RACE reads, yields one record per CDR3 protein. The table has around 250,000 distinct CDR3 sequences, around 32% seen once; the top ten hold around 4%. This clonotype was found a few times. Its cognate antigen is unknown. The study's findings and limits: Within matched ankylosing spondylitis synovial fluid, disease-linked clones were reportedly significantly enriched.

Per the germline V gene, CDR1 is DFQATT and CDR2 is SNEGSKA (reference sequence). The CDR3 runs 13 residues. V trimming: 2 bases; J trimming: 5 bases; junction bases outside the gene matches: 3. This receptor was identified in a male donor with ankylosing spondylitis or in good health (not recorded which). The chain couples TRBV20-1 to TRBJ2-5, with 9 bases aligning to TRBD2. Material: blood, either unsorted or a sorted T cell fraction (not recorded which). In DNA, the CDR3 is TGCAGTGCTAGATTTAGCGGGGGTGAGACCCAGTACTTC. This encodes CSARFSGGETQYF.